The rows below give T cell receptor beta chains drawn from one sample of a study of blood T cell repertoires in COVID-19. The assay was immunoSEQ multiplex PCR, and TCRdb's table has in-frame clones only and misses some. The sample lists approximately 220,000 clones, 90% occurring once. The specimen was PBMCs or T cells enriched from blood (not recorded which). All receptors come from a young man who had recovered from COVID-19. The CDR3 runs from the conserved cysteine through the conserved F or W. A D gene is named only where the DNA matches it firmly. Clone size is given for some rows only: seen once, a few or many times, or a class if the clone is expanded.

clone size	J gene	V gene	D gene	CDR3 protein	CDR3 DNA
.	TRBJ2-1	TRBV5-1	TRBD2	CASSLAGTSGIYEQFF	TGCGCCAGCAGCTTGGCCGGGACTAGCGGGATCTATGAGCAGTTCTTC
.	TRBJ2-1	TRBV27	.	CASSFFGGMSYNEQFF	TGTGCCAGCAGTTTTTTCGGCGGGATGTCCTACAATGAGCAGTTCTTC
.	TRBJ2-7	TRBV5-8	.	CASSPGWPGVTREQYF	TGTGCCAGCAGCCCCGGGTGGCCAGGGGTCACGAGAGAGCAGTACTTC
.	TRBJ1-6	TRBV6-2/TRBV6-3	.	CASSSRRPRWSLHF	TGTGCCAGCAGTTCTAGGCGGCCTCGTTGGTCCCTCCACTTT
.	TRBJ2-3	TRBV4-1	TRBD2	CASSLSGSWVGTDTQYF	TGCGCCAGCAGCCTTAGCGGGAGCTGGGTTGGTACAGATACGCAGTATTTT
.	TRBJ2-1	TRBV5-4	TRBD1	CAEGTGPWDEQFF	TGTGCCGAGGGGACAGGGCCCTGGGATGAGCAGTTCTTC
few	TRBJ2-3	TRBV6-6	TRBD1	CASTKQGAFADTQYF	TGTGCCAGCACCAAACAGGGGGCTTTTGCAGATACGCAGTATTTT
.	TRBJ2-7	TRBV27	.	CASSLSAGAPYEQYF	TGTGCCAGCAGTTTATCTGCAGGGGCCCCCTACGAGCAGTACTTC
.	TRBJ2-1	TRBV18	.	CASSRPPGVDEQFF	TGTGCCAGCTCGCGACCACCCGGGGTAGATGAGCAGTTCTTC
.	TRBJ1-1	TRBV11-2	.	CASSLDGRGMNTEAFF	TGTGCCAGCAGCTTAGATGGGAGGGGAATGAACACTGAAGCTTTCTTT
.	TRBJ2-2	TRBV5-4	TRBD2	CASSLAGLAGGTGELFF	TGTGCCAGCAGCTTGGCAGGGCTAGCGGGAGGAACCGGGGAGCTGTTTTTT
.	TRBJ2-1	TRBV5-4	.	CASSFTGEGEQFF	TGTGCCAGCAGCTTCACGGGAGAGGGTGAGCAGTTCTTC
.	TRBJ2-2	TRBV3-1/TRBV3-2	TRBD2	CASSQATSGGNTGELFF	TGTGCCAGCAGCCAAGCGACTAGCGGGGGAAACACCGGGGAGCTGTTTTTT
.	TRBJ2-3	TRBV9	.	CASSVGVGITYTIEGTDTQYF	TGTGCCAGCAGCGTAGGTGTCGGAATAACATACACTATCGAAGGCACAGATACGCAGTATTTT
.	TRBJ2-7	TRBV28	TRBD2	CASRYGLAGGREQYF	TGTGCCAGCAGATACGGACTAGCGGGAGGAAGGGAGCAGTACTTC
.	TRBJ1-2	TRBV7-8	TRBD1	CASSEDRGYYGYTF	TGTGCCAGCAGCGAAGACAGGGGCTACTATGGCTACACCTTC
.	TRBJ1-1	TRBV3-1/TRBV3-2	.	CASSLFRNTEAFF	TGTGCCAGCAGCCTATTTCGGAACACTGAAGCTTTCTTT
.	TRBJ2-5	TRBV4-3	TRBD2	CASSQDAGEETQYF	TGCGCCAGCAGCCAAGACGCGGGAGAAGAGACCCAGTACTTC
.	TRBJ2-5	TRBV24-1	.	CATSDPTGGEGETQYF	TGTGCCACCAGTGACCCCACCGGCGGGGAAGGAGAGACCCAGTACTTC
.	TRBJ1-1	TRBV6-4	TRBD1	CASSPGQGFTEAFF	TGTGCCAGCAGCCCGGGACAGGGTTTTACTGAAGCTTTCTTT
few	TRBJ2-7	TRBV6-6	.	CASSYPGAEQYF	TGTGCCAGCAGTTATCCAGGGGCCGAGCAGTACTTC
.	TRBJ2-3	TRBV18	.	CASSTAGLDTQYF	TGTGCCAGCTCAACAGCAGGGTTAGATACGCAGTATTTT
.	TRBJ2-1	TRBV6-4	.	CASSQTPGSYNEQFF	TGTGCCAGCAGTCAAACCCCAGGGTCCTACAATGAGCAGTTCTTC
.	TRBJ2-1	TRBV6-2/TRBV6-3	.	CASSHLAWGEQFF	TGTGCCAGCAGCCATCTAGCATGGGGTGAGCAGTTCTTC
.	TRBJ1-1	TRBV18	.	CASSPPFPRRGEAFF	TGTGCCAGCTCACCACCTTTCCCCCGGCGGGGTGAAGCTTTCTTT
.	TRBJ2-2	TRBV24-1	.	CATSDYSAGGTGELFF	TGTGCCACCAGTGATTATAGTGCGGGCGGCACCGGGGAGCTGTTTTTT
.	TRBJ1-2	TRBV5-4	.	CASSLGEDSYGYTF	TGTGCCAGCAGCTTGGGAGAGGACAGCTATGGCTACACCTTC
.	TRBJ2-2	TRBV5-5	.	CASSLDSANTGELFF	TGTGCCAGCAGCTTGGACAGTGCGAACACCGGGGAGCTGTTTTTT
.	TRBJ1-6	TRBV27	TRBD1	CASSNGQVLWESPLHF	TGTGCCAGCAGTAACGGACAGGTCCTTTGGGAATCACCCCTCCACTTT
few	TRBJ1-2	TRBV24-1	.	CATSDSAFVQGNYGYTF	TGTGCCACCAGTGATTCCGCGTTCGTCCAGGGAAACTATGGCTACACCTTC
.	TRBJ1-2	TRBV7-9	.	CASSLAANYGYTF	TGTGCCAGCAGCTTAGCAGCCAACTATGGCTACACCTTC
.	TRBJ1-2	TRBV30	.	CAWSEGSGFPNYGYTF	TGTGCCTGGAGTGAGGGGTCAGGGTTTCCTAACTATGGCTACACCTTC
.	TRBJ2-1	TRBV10-2	TRBD2	CASSEGTSTLYSFNEQFF	TGCGCCAGCAGTGAAGGGACTAGCACGTTGTATTCCTTCAATGAGCAGTTCTTC
.	TRBJ2-2	TRBV11-3	TRBD2	CASSTLAPFGLAGAGELFF	TGTGCCAGCAGCACTTTAGCCCCGTTCGGACTAGCGGGAGCCGGGGAGCTGTTTTTT
.	TRBJ1-3	TRBV19	.	CASSQAVSGNTIYF	TGTGCCAGTAGCCAGGCCGTCTCTGGAAACACCATATATTTT
.	TRBJ1-1	TRBV5-1	TRBD1	CASSMTGVGTEAFF	TGCGCCAGCAGTATGACAGGGGTCGGGACTGAAGCTTTCTTT
.	TRBJ2-5	TRBV4-3	TRBD2	CASSPGTSGGQETQYF	TGCGCCAGCAGCCCCGGGACTAGCGGGGGTCAAGAGACCCAGTACTTC
.	TRBJ1-1	TRBV7-9	.	CASSQNREWAFF	TGTGCCAGCAGCCAAAACCGAGAGTGGGCTTTCTTT
.	TRBJ2-5	TRBV7-2	TRBD2	CASSLWLAGGLETQYF	TGTGCCAGCAGCTTATGGTTAGCGGGAGGGCTTGAGACCCAGTACTTC
.	TRBJ1-2	TRBV18	.	CASSPSYGYTF	TGTGCCAGCTCACCCTCGTATGGCTACACCTTC
.	TRBJ2-1	TRBV10-1	TRBD2	CASSDGLAGGMTYNEQFF	TGCGCCAGCAGTGACGGTCTAGCGGGAGGCATGACCTACAATGAGCAGTTCTTC
.	TRBJ2-2	TRBV5-4	TRBD1	CASSPAGTGVTGELFF	TGTGCCAGCAGCCCCGCTGGGACAGGGGTCACCGGGGAGCTGTTTTTT
.	TRBJ1-5	TRBV28	.	CASSSTRTPWGQPQHF	TGTGCCAGCAGTTCCACTCGGACACCTTGGGGTCAGCCCCAGCATTTT
.	TRBJ1-1	TRBV19	TRBD1	CASSIPLPDRGGTEAFF	TGTGCCAGTAGTATACCCCTTCCAGACAGGGGTGGCACTGAAGCTTTCTTT
few	TRBJ2-7	TRBV28	TRBD2	CASRRTLAGAYEQYF	TGTGCCAGCCGGCGGACCCTAGCGGGAGCGTACGAGCAGTACTTC
.	TRBJ1-5	TRBV2	.	CASSHSDNQPQHF	TGTGCCAGCAGTCACAGTGACAATCAGCCCCAGCATTTT
.	TRBJ2-7	TRBV19	TRBD2	CASKTIASGPPGEQYF	TGTGCCAGTAAGACAATTGCTAGCGGGCCCCCGGGCGAGCAGTACTTC
.	TRBJ2-1	TRBV28	TRBD2	CASSFGIAGGFNEQFF	TGTGCCAGCAGTTTTGGGATAGCGGGAGGATTTAATGAGCAGTTCTTC
.	TRBJ2-2	TRBV27	.	CASSSALSGTGELFF	TGTGCCAGCAGTTCGGCTTTGTCGGGCACCGGGGAGCTGTTTTTT
few	TRBJ1-2	TRBV4-1	TRBD1	CASSQLQGADYGYTF	TGCGCCAGCAGCCAACTCCAGGGGGCCGACTATGGCTACACCTTC
.	TRBJ2-5	TRBV27	TRBD2	CASSLRGETQYF	TGTGCCAGCAGCCTGCGGGGGGAGACCCAGTACTTC
once	TRBJ1-1	TRBV2	TRBD1	CASSYRGRVITEAFF	TGTGCCAGCAGTTACAGGGGGCGGGTGATCACTGAAGCTTTCTTT
.	TRBJ2-7	TRBV19	TRBD2	CASMSSGSSYEQYF	TGTGCCAGTATGAGTAGCGGGAGCTCCTACGAGCAGTACTTC